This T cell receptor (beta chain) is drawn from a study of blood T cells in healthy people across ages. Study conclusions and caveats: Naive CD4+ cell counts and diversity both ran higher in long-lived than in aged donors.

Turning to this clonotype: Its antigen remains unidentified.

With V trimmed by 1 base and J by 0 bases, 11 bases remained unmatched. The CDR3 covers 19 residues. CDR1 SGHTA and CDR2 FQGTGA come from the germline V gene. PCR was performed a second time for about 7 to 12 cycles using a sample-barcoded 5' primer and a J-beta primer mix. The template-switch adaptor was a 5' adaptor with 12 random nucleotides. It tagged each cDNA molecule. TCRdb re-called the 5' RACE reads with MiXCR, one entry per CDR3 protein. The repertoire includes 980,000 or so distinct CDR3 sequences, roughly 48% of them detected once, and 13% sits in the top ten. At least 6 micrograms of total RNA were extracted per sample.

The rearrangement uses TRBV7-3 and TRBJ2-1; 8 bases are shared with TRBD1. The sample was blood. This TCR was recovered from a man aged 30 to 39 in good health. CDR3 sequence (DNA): TGTGCCAGCAGCTTAAACGGACAGGGTCCCTTGAGCTCCTACAATGAGCAGTTCTTC. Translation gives CASSLNGQGPLSSYNEQFF.